These T cell receptor beta chains were read from a single sample in a study of cytomegalovirus exposure and HLA in healthy donors. Produced via immunoSEQ multiplex PCR; TCRdb's table is partial and in-frame only. The data show around 190,000 clones, with 80% to 90% seen just once and roughly 0.33% held by the top ten. Sequencing used PBMCs. Source of these receptors: a woman aged 30 to 39 in good health and CMV-seronegative. Both conserved end residues are part of each CDR3. The D gene is left open where the match is weak. Clone size, where shown, is once, few, many, or a class for clones that have expanded.

>NA|TRBD2|TRBJ2-3|TRBV7-9
TGTTCCAGCAGCTTGTCGCTAGCGGGAGGGGGCGTCGCAGATACGCAGTATTTT
CSSSLSLAGGGVADTQYF
>NA|TRBD2|TRBJ2-7|TRBV4-1
TGCGCCAGCAGCCGACTAGCGGGGGAGGGCGACGAGCAGTACTTC
CASSRLAGEGDEQYF
>NA|TRBD2|TRBJ2-1|TRBV28
TGTGCCAGCAGTTTTACTAGCGGGAGCGATGAGCAGTTCTTC
CASSFTSGSDEQFF
>few|TRBD2|TRBJ2-7|TRBV10-3
TGTGCCACTAGACTAGCGGAACAGAGCCTCGGCGAGCAGTACTTC
CATRLAEQSLGEQYF
>NA|TRBD2|TRBJ2-1|TRBV15
TGTGCCACCAGCAGAGATAGCCCCCTTCAGCGGGAGGGGGTCAATGAGCAGTTCTTC
CATSRDSPLQREGVNEQFF
>NA|TRBD1|TRBJ1-4|TRBV5-1
TGCGCCAGCAGCCCCGGGACAGAGGATGAAAAACTGTTTTTT
CASSPGTEDEKLFF
>NA|NA|TRBJ2-7|TRBV28
TGTGCCACCAACACACCAGGTTCCACCTACGAGCAGTACTTC
CATNTPGSTYEQYF
>NA|NA|TRBJ2-7|TRBV5-1
TGCGCCAGCAGCTTGGCATATAGCTCCTACGAGCAGTACTTC
CASSLAYSSYEQYF
>NA|NA|TRBJ2-2|TRBV6-5
TGTGCCAGCAGTCCCCAGGGGTCCGGGGAGCTGTTTTTT
CASSPQGSGELFF
>NA|TRBD2|TRBJ2-1|TRBV7-6
TGTGCCAGCCAAGCGATACTAGCGGAGTCCTACAATGAGCAGTTCTTC
CASQAILAESYNEQFF
>NA|TRBD1|TRBJ2-7|TRBV6-1
TGTGCCAGCAGGGCACAGGGGCACTACGAGCAGTACTTC
CASRAQGHYEQYF
>few|NA|TRBJ2-3|TRBV4-2
TGTGCCAGCAGCCAAGATTTGCGGATCACAGATACGCAGTATTTT
CASSQDLRITDTQYF
>NA|NA|TRBJ2-3|TRBV5-1
TGCGCCAGCAGCTTGGGGACTGAGAGCTCCCTAACTAGCACAGATACGCAGTATTTT
CASSLGTESSLTSTDTQYF
>NA|TRBD1|TRBJ2-7|TRBV7-2
TGTGCCAGCAGCCTGACAGGGCGTCCCTACGAGCAGTACTTC
CASSLTGRPYEQYF
>NA|NA|TRBJ1-1|TRBV6-1
TGTGCCAGCAGTGAAGCAAGGGGAACTGAAGCTTTCTTT
CASSEARGTEAFF
>NA|TRBD2|TRBJ2-2|TRBV7-9
TGTGCCAGCAGCTCACCCCCTGCCACGGCGGGAGTCGTCGGGGAGCTGTTTTTT
CASSSPPATAGVVGELFF
>NA|TRBD2|TRBJ2-5|TRBV5-1
TGCGCCAGCAGCAAGGGACTAGCTGTGGAGACCCAGTACTTC
CASSKGLAVETQYF
>NA|TRBD1|TRBJ1-5|TRBV10-3
TGTGCCATCAGTGAGTTTAGGGGACAGGGGAGCAATCAGCCCCAGCATTTT
CAISEFRGQGSNQPQHF
>NA|NA|TRBJ2-7|TRBV18
TGTGCCAGCTCGAGGGGGGGCCACGAGCAGTACTTC
CASSRGGHEQYF
>NA|TRBD1|TRBJ2-1|TRBV5-1
TGCGCCAGCGGACGACAGGGTAATTACAATGAGCAGTTCTTC
CASGRQGNYNEQFF
>NA|TRBD1|TRBJ1-4|TRBV7-9
TGTGCCAGCAGCTTGACAGGGCTTGCTAATGAAAAACTGTTTTTT
CASSLTGLANEKLFF
>NA|TRBD1|TRBJ1-4|TRBV9
TGTGCCAGCAGCGCCACGGGACAGGGGGTAGAAAAACTGTTTTTT
CASSATGQGVEKLFF
>NA|NA|TRBJ2-2|TRBV7-7
TGTGCTAGCAGCCCAGGGATCGGGGAGCTGTTTTTT
CASSPGIGELFF
>NA|TRBD1|TRBJ2-7|TRBV6-6
TGTGCCAGCAGTTCACTTCCGGGACAGGGCTCCTACGAGCAGTACTTC
CASSSLPGQGSYEQYF
>NA|TRBD1|TRBJ1-5|TRBV28
TGTGCCAGCAGCCTCGGGGACAGGGCTAATCAGCCCCAGCATTTT
CASSLGDRANQPQHF
>NA|TRBD1|TRBJ1-5|TRBV19
TGTGCCAGTAGTGATCACAGGGGCAGCAATCAGCCCCAGCATTTT
CASSDHRGSNQPQHF
>NA|TRBD1|TRBJ2-3|TRBV2
TGTGCCAGCAGTGTAGGGGACAGGCGCAGTACGCAGTATTTT
CASSVGDRRSTQYF
>NA|NA|TRBJ2-7|TRBV29-1
TGCAGCGTGGTAGATACCATCTCGCAGTACTTC
CSVVDTISQYF
>NA|NA|TRBJ1-1|TRBV7-9
TGTGCCAGCAGCTTAAATAGTCACAACACTGAAGCTTTCTTT
CASSLNSHNTEAFF
>NA|TRBD2|TRBJ2-7|TRBV6-6
TGTGCCAGCAGTTACGTGACTAGCAACGAGCAGTACTTC
CASSYVTSNEQYF
>NA|TRBD1|TRBJ2-7|TRBV11-3
TGTGCCAGCAGCGAGAGACAGGGCTACGAGCAGTACTTC
CASSERQGYEQYF
>NA|TRBD2|TRBJ2-3|TRBV5-1
TGCGCCACTAGCGGGGGGCCTAGCACAGATACGCAGTATTTT
CATSGGPSTDTQYF
>NA|TRBD1|TRBJ1-5|TRBV9
TGTGCCAGCAGCGCACAGGGGGGCAATCAGCCCCAGCATTTT
CASSAQGGNQPQHF
>NA|NA|TRBJ2-1|TRBV11-1
TGTGCCAGCAGCTTTAGCGGCAATGAGCAGTTCTTC
CASSFSGNEQFF
>NA|TRBD1|TRBJ1-1|TRBV5-1
TGCGCCAGCAGCCCGCGGACCCACACAGGGGCCGAAGCTTTCTTT
CASSPRTHTGAEAFF
>few|TRBD2|TRBJ2-1|TRBV19
TGTGCCAGTATGGATTGGGCTAGCGGGACAGATGAGCAGTTCTTC
CASMDWASGTDEQFF
>NA|TRBD1|TRBJ1-5|TRBV5-5
TGTGCCAGCAGCTTGGTCCGGGACAGAAATCAGCCCCAGCATTTT
CASSLVRDRNQPQHF
>NA|NA|TRBJ2-5|TRBV7-3
TGTGCCAGCAGTCCGAGCGGTGGAGAGACCCAGTACTTC
CASSPSGGETQYF
>NA|TRBD1|TRBJ1-5|TRBV28
TGTGCCAGCGGAACAGGGGGTTATAATCTAAATCAGCCCCAGCATTTT
CASGTGGYNLNQPQHF
>NA|TRBD1|TRBJ2-7|TRBV5-4
TGCGCCAGCAGCCAAACGGATCTAGGGACAGGGGGGTACGAGCAGTACTTC
CASSQTDLGTGGYEQYF
>NA|TRBD2|TRBJ2-1|TRBV9
TGTGCCAGCAGCGTAGTTAGCGGGTGGGGCTACAATGAGCAGTTCTTC
CASSVVSGWGYNEQFF
>few|TRBD1|TRBJ1-2|TRBV6-5
TGTGCCAGCAGTTATGGGCCAGGGGGCAAGGGCTACACCTTC
CASSYGPGGKGYTF
>NA|NA|TRBJ2-7|TRBV4-1
TGCGCCAGCAGCCACACCACAGGGTCCCCCTACGAGCAGTACTTC
CASSHTTGSPYEQYF
>NA|TRBD2|TRBJ2-5|TRBV6-1
TGTGCCAGCACCGAAGGCCTGGGGAGGGTTGAGACCCAGTACTTC
CASTEGLGRVETQYF
>NA|TRBD2|TRBJ2-1|TRBV14
TGTGCCAGCAGCCCCTTCCGAGCTAGCGGGAGTTACAATGGGCAGTTCTTC
CASSPFRASGSYNGQFF